This T cell receptor beta chain appears in the sequencing data of a study of T cells in Graves' hyperthyroidism and ophthalmopathy. Patients aged 18 to 65 had newly diagnosed hyperthyroidism of under 2 months' duration. The study left out patients who had uncontrolled infection, other autoimmune disease, pregnancy or lactation. Clinical symptoms, serum thyroxine and TRAb, thyroid ultrasound and orbital computed tomography were used for the diagnoses. Each 10 ml fresh peripheral blood draw supplied the PBMCs. The source material, RNA transcripts, was used to amplify TCR beta CDR3 regions. A set of HTBI primers served as the primers for a first-round RT-PCR of the TCR CDR3. From the multiplex PCR reads, TCRdb called clonotypes with MiXCR, one entry per CDR3 protein. This table has approximately 560,000 distinct CDR3 sequences, around 16% appearing once. The V and J ends lost 7 bases and 1 base respectively, with 17 bases between them. The CDR3 contains 16 residues. Germline assignment: CDR1 SGHNT and CDR2 YENEEA.

Sequences were obtained from blood. The clonotype comes from a woman in her twenties or thirties with Graves' hyperthyroidism. The chain is built from TRBV11-3 and TRBJ2-1, with unresolved D. CDR3 nucleotides: TGTGCCAGCAAAGGCCGAACGGGTAGGTCCTACAATGAGCAGTTCTTC. It encodes CASKGRTGRSYNEQFF.